The source of this T cell receptor (beta chain) is a study of blood T cell repertoires in COVID-19. Study context: Sites across the United States, Italy and Spain contributed samples from acute and convalescent COVID-19.

Per the germline V gene, CDR1 is LNHDA and CDR2 is SQIVND (reference sequence). CDR3 length: 16 amino acids. The V and J ends lost 6 bases and 0 bases, in that order; junction bases with no gene match: 5. Measured with immunoSEQ multiplex PCR; TCRdb has only the in-frame clones, and not every one. Altogether about 58,000 clones are present, 70% to 90% being singletons, with the ten largest covering roughly 8.8%. The sequenced material came from peripheral blood. This TCR was sampled from a woman in her 70s with active COVID-19. V gene TRBV19 combines with J gene TRBJ2-1, with TRBD2 matching 10 bases. DNA of the CDR3: TGTGCCAGTAGGCGGACTAGCGGAAGCTCCTACAATGAGCAGTTCTTC. Amino acid sequence: CASRRTSGSSYNEQFF.